The clone carrying this T cell receptor beta chain was recorded a few times. The antigen remains undetermined. TCRdb independently ran MiXCR on the RT-PCR reads; one entry per CDR3 protein. This table has more than 500,000 distinct CDR3 sequences, about 11% appearing once. Germline V gene sequence: CDR1 ENHRY, CDR2 SYGVKD. The CDR3 loop spans 14 amino acids. The junction had 4 bases not matched to a gene; V was cut back by 6 bases and J by 1 base. This entry is derived from a study of response to subunit inactivated influenza vaccine. Findings of the study overall: That few new T cells are recruited by each seasonal influenza vaccination was the authors' suggestion.

These data also formed part of another study, on T cells expressing NK-cell markers. That publication notes: Making the TCR beta cDNA relied on 5'RACE template switching with UMIs. Roughly six donors showed dominant NKG2C+ clonotypes comprising about 1.0-7.0% of their CD8+ T cells.

The receptor was isolated from a man aged 45-60 years who received an inactivated influenza vaccine. The sample consisted of PBMCs from blood, taken on the day of vaccination. The chain joins TRBV10-3 to TRBJ2-5; 8 bases match TRBD2. The CDR3 sequence: CAISSSGAQETQYF. CDR3 DNA sequence: TGTGCCATCAGCAGTAGCGGGGCCCAAGAGACCCAGTACTTC.